These 31 T cell receptor beta chains share one sample of origin, sequenced in a study of cytomegalovirus exposure and HLA in healthy donors. Some clones are missing from TCRdb's copy, which holds only in-frame ones; the method was immunoSEQ multiplex PCR. This sample carries about 190,000 clones, 84% of them seen once, and the ten largest clones take around 7%. Source material: PBMCs. The receptors were gathered from a man between 18 and 29 years old in good health and CMV-seropositive.

The chain recombines TRBV27 with TRBJ1-1, with 10 bases that match TRBD1. Looked up from germline, CDR1 is MNHEY and CDR2 is SMNVEV (reference sequence). The V and J ends lost 3 bases and 9 bases, in that order; junction bases with no gene match: 4. This CDR3 is 13 amino acids long. The DNA of the CDR3 is TGTGCCAGCAGTTTGGGGACAGGGGTTAAAGCTTTCTTT. This translates into CASSLGTGVKAFF.

By frequency in the sample, this clone is large. The rearrangement links TRBV7-3 to TRBJ2-7; D gene ambiguous. Germline-derived CDR1 and CDR2 are SGHTA and FQGTGA. The CDR3 extends over 13 amino acids. Trimming took 3 bases from V and 4 from J, leaving 10 bases between them. CDR3 DNA sequence: TGTGCCAGCAGCTTTACAGAAGTTTACGAGCAGTACTTC. This encodes CASSFTEVYEQYF.

The chain carries TRBV16 and TRBJ1-2, with 7 bases lining up with TRBD1. This CDR3 spans 15 amino acids. Germline CDR1 reads KGHSY; CDR2 reads FQNENV. Trimming removed 1 base from V and 0 bases from J; junction bases left unmatched: 2. The CDR3 DNA follows: TGTGCCAGCAGCCAATGGACAGGAACTAACTATGGCTACACCTTC. It specifies CASSQWTGTNYGYTF.

This sequence joins TRBV30 and TRBJ1-5; D is unresolved. This CDR3 is 15 amino acids long. V was shortened by 2 bases and J by 0 bases, with 11 bases between the two germline ends. CDR1 and CDR2 (germline): GTSNPN, SVGIG (reference sequence). The CDR3 bases are TGTGCCTGGAGTCCATACGGGAATAGCAATCAGCCCCAGCATTTT. It encodes CAWSPYGNSNQPQHF.

The chain carries TRBV21-1 and TRBJ1-3; the table's D call, TRBD1, was not checked against the DNA. TRBV21-1 is assigned pseudogene status. The CDR3 is 17 residues long. CDR3 DNA sequence: TGTGCCAGCAGCCTCTGGACAGGGCCTAGCTCTGGAAACACCATATATTTT. This gives the protein CASSLWTGPSSGNTIYF.

This clone has a count of ten or more. The gene calls are TRBV7-7 and TRBJ2-1; D perhaps matches TRBD2 (5 bases). Germline CDR1 and CDR2: SSHAT and FNYEAQ (reference sequence). Trimming pared 1 base from V and 8 bases from J, leaving 12 bases between. The CDR3 is 14 amino acids. The CDR3 DNA reads TGTGCCAGCAGCTTAGAAAATCAGGAGGATGAGCAGTTCTTC. It translates to CASSLENQEDEQFF.

The chain carries TRBV6-1 and TRBJ2-2; D unresolved. Germline assignment: CDR1 MNHNS and CDR2 SASEGT. The V end lost 3 bases, the J end lost 3 bases, and 8 bases lay between the germline ends. The length of the CDR3 is 14 residues. The CDR3 region has the DNA TGTGCCAGCAGTGATGAGTCCCACACCGGGGAGCTGTTTTTT. This translates into CASSDESHTGELFF.

The chain couples TRBV27 to TRBJ1-1; maybe TRBD1 (5 bases). Germline assignment: CDR1 MNHEY and CDR2 SMNVEV (reference sequence). Trimming cost V 4 bases and J 4 bases, with 10 bases left between them. The CDR3 is 13 residues long. The CDR3 DNA sequence: TGTGCCAGCAGTTCCTCCGGGGGCACTGAAGCTTTCTTT. This codes for CASSSSGGTEAFF.

This chain uses TRBV6-5 with TRBJ2-7, with D possibly matching TRBD2 (6 bases). CDR1 MNHEY and CDR2 SVGAGI come from the germline V gene. V was pared by 5 bases and J by 5 bases, with 19 bases between. The length of the CDR3 is 15 residues. CDR3 amino acids: CASSLPGGWGNEQYF. Written as DNA, the CDR3 is TGTGCCAGCAGTCTTCCCGGGGGATGGGGAAACGAGCAGTACTTC.

This clone occurred once. The genes are TRBV14 and TRBJ2-1, with 10 positions matching TRBD2. Germline V lookup: CDR1 SGHDN, CDR2 FVKESK. The length of the CDR3 is 17 residues. The V gene end was trimmed by 0 bases and the J gene end by 10 bases; junction bases not matched to a gene: 12. This CDR3 reads CASSQDRASGRQGEQFF. CDR3 coding DNA: TGTGCCAGCAGCCAAGATCGCGCTAGCGGGAGACAGGGGGAGCAGTTCTTC.

CDR3 in amino acids: CAWRYKATNEKLFF. The DNA of the CDR3 is TGTGCCTGGAGGTACAAAGCAACTAATGAAAAACTGTTTTTT. This chain uses TRBV30 with TRBJ1-4, with D unresolved. CDR3 length equals 14 residues. V shed 3 bases and J shed 0 bases, with 8 bases lying between them. Germline CDR1 GTSNPN, CDR2 SVGIG (reference sequence).

This clone appeared a few times. The rearrangement uses TRBV4-1 and TRBJ2-7, with 8 bases aligning to TRBD1. Germline V gives CDR1 MGHRA, CDR2 YSYEKL. The CDR3 runs 15 residues. V lost 2 bases to trimming and J lost 6 bases; unmatched junction nucleotides: 9. The CDR3 DNA follows: TGCGCCAGCAGCCAATCAAGGACAGGGATTATCGAGCAGTACTTC. It specifies CASSQSRTGIIEQYF.

This chain connects TRBV28 to TRBJ1-1; TRBD1 might be the D (6 bases). This CDR3 has 13 amino acids. Germline loops: CDR1 MDHEN, CDR2 SYDVKM. V shed 6 bases and J shed 2 bases, with 10 bases lying between them. As DNA, the CDR3 is TGTGCCAGCAGAAAGACAGGAAACACTGAAGCTTTCTTT. Translated: CASRKTGNTEAFF.

CDR3 residues: CASRAGQVNSYEQYF. The DNA for the CDR3 is TGCGCCAGCAGAGCCGGACAGGTAAACTCCTACGAGCAGTACTTC. The chain uses TRBV5-1 and TRBJ2-7; the match to TRBD1 covers 7 bases. V was clipped by 5 bases and J by 0 bases; unmatched bases: 8. This CDR3 is built from 15 residues. The V gene's germline CDR1 is SGHRS and CDR2 YFSETQ. Drawing the rest from reference TRBV5-1 and TRBJ2-7, the complete variable domain is KAGVTQTPRYLIKTRGQQVTLSCSPISGHRSVSWYQQTPGQGLQFLFEYFSETQRNKGNFPGRFSGRQFSNSRSEMNVSTLELGDSALYLCASRAGQVNSYEQYFGPGTRLTVT.

This chain connects TRBV6-6 to TRBJ2-1; possibly TRBD1 for D (5 bases). Germline V CDR1 and CDR2: MNHNY, SVGAGI (reference sequence). The CDR3 totals 15 residues. The germline V and J ends were trimmed by 0 bases and 5 bases, with 11 bases remaining between them. The CDR3 DNA is TGTGCCAGCAGTTACTCGACCCAGGGCAACAATGAGCAGTTCTTC. Its translation is CASSYSTQGNNEQFF.

The chain recombines TRBV4-1 with TRBJ2-2; D is uncertain. V lost 4 bases and J 0 bases, leaving 9 bases between the germline ends. CDR1 is MGHRA, CDR2 YSYEKL, per germline. The CDR3 sequence is 15 residues long. The chain's CDR3 is CASSLRTTNTGELFF. The CDR3 nucleotides are TGCGCCAGCAGCCTTCGTACTACGAACACCGGGGAGCTGTTTTTT.

This sequence joins TRBV18 and TRBJ1-5, with D possibly being TRBD1 (5 bases). V lost 2 bases and J 3 bases, leaving 8 bases between the germline ends. In germline, CDR1 is KGHSH, CDR2 LQKENI. The CDR3 totals 14 residues. The CDR3 loop is CASSPSGINQPQHF. The CDR3 DNA is TGTGCCAGCTCACCATCAGGGATCAATCAGCCCCAGCATTTT.

The chain employs TRBV6-5 and TRBJ1-4, with D perhaps matching TRBD1 (5 bases). V lost 5 bases and J 7 bases, leaving 8 bases between the germline ends. CDR1 and CDR2 from the germline V gene are MNHEY and SVGAGI. The CDR3 totals 12 residues. The CDR3 loop is CASSQGGEKLFF. CDR3 nucleotide sequence: TGTGCCAGCAGTCAGGGTGGTGAAAAACTGTTTTTT.

The chain links TRBV30 to TRBJ2-2, with TRBD2 matching over 13 bases. The ends lost 1 base at V and 4 bases at J; junction bases unmatched: 6. Germline V CDR1 and CDR2: GTSNPN, SVGIG (reference sequence). CDR3 size: 17 residues. This CDR3 reads CAWSAAGTSGTTGELFF. The DNA of the CDR3 is TGTGCCTGGAGTGCAGCCGGGACTAGCGGGACCACCGGGGAGCTGTTTTTT.

This clone was found a few times. The chain recombines TRBV29-1 with TRBJ1-5; possibly TRBD1 for D (6 bases). Trimming shortened V by 6 bases and J by 2 bases, and 14 bases separated the two germline ends. The CDR3 contains 14 residues. The germline V gene has CDR1 SQVTM and CDR2 ANQGSEA. The CDR3 DNA reads TGCAGCGTACTACAGGGAAGCGGCAATCAGCCCCAGCATTTT. Translating it yields CSVLQGSGNQPQHF.

V is TRBV6-5 and J is TRBJ2-1; 9 bases line up with TRBD2. V dropped 6 bases and J dropped 0; count of bases not matched to a gene: 3. The CDR3 length is 15 residues. Germline V CDR1 and CDR2: MNHEY, SVGAGI. This chain's CDR3 is CASRSGRTSYNEQFF. The CDR3, as DNA: TGTGCCAGCAGGAGCGGGAGGACCTCCTACAATGAGCAGTTCTTC.

The rearrangement links TRBV11-2 to TRBJ1-4; 10 nucleotides align to TRBD1. The CDR3 length is 15 residues. Germline loops: CDR1 SGHAT, CDR2 FQNNGV. V shed 5 bases, J shed 4 bases, and the junction held 4 bases outside the gene matches. CDR3 in amino acids: CASSVDRGLNEKLFF. The CDR3 bases are TGTGCCAGCAGCGTCGACAGGGGGCTTAATGAAAAACTGTTTTTT.

This rearrangement joins TRBV28 to TRBJ1-3; 8 nucleotides align to TRBD1. V trimming: 6 bases; J trimming: 3 bases; junction bases outside the gene matches: 7. The CDR3 runs 15 residues. Germline V gene lookup returns CDR1 MDHEN and CDR2 SYDVKM. In DNA form, the CDR3 reads TGTGCCAGCAGGATTGGACAGGGACGTGGAAACACCATATATTTT. This codes for CASRIGQGRGNTIYF.

In this sample, this clone turned up a few times. This chain joins TRBV6-5 and TRBJ1-1; 7 bases align to TRBD1. Germline CDR1 is MNHEY and CDR2 is SVGAGI. The length of the CDR3 is 12 residues. The V gene end was trimmed by 6 bases and the J gene end by 5 bases; junction bases not matched to a gene: 3. Here the CDR3 reads CASSPQGTEAFF. The CDR3 nucleotides read TGTGCCAGCAGCCCACAGGGGACTGAAGCTTTCTTT.

V and J are TRBV12-2 and TRBJ2-2; TRBD1, the table's D call, was not compared with the DNA. TRBV12-2 is designated a pseudogene. The CDR3 contains 17 residues. The CDR3 is CASRLQVLPPNTGELFF. The DNA for the CDR3 is TGTGCAAGTCGCTTACAGGTGTTACCCCCGAACACCGGGGAGCTGTTTTTT.

This clone was counted between two and nine times. DNA for the CDR3: TGTGCCAGCAGCTCCGGGACAGGGATTCAGCCCCAGCATTTT. Its protein is CASSSGTGIQPQHF. V usage is TRBV7-8 and J usage is TRBJ1-5; 9 nucleotides agree with TRBD1. The V and J ends lost 4 bases and 6 bases, in that order; junction bases with no gene match: 4. This CDR3 is 14 amino acids long. In germline, CDR1 is SGHVS, CDR2 FQNEAQ.

The chain uses TRBV4-1 and TRBJ2-5, with 7 bases matching TRBD1. The germline V gene encodes CDR1 MGHRA and CDR2 YSYEKL. V was pared by 4 bases and J by 3 bases, with 11 bases of the junction left unmatched. The CDR3 is 16 residues long. CDR3 sequence reads: CASSLQPGGAEETQYF. The CDR3 nucleotides are TGCGCCAGCAGCCTACAGCCAGGGGGAGCCGAAGAGACCCAGTACTTC.

The CDR3 loop is CASSIDGANTEAFF. The CDR3 nucleotides read TGTGCCAGTAGTATAGATGGGGCGAACACTGAAGCTTTCTTT. V usage is TRBV19 and J usage is TRBJ1-1, with D possibly being TRBD1 (5 bases). The length of the CDR3 is 14 residues. V dropped 0 bases and J dropped 1 base, with 6 bases sitting between them. CDR1 is LNHDA, CDR2 SQIVND, per germline (reference sequence).

The chain is built from TRBV19 and TRBJ2-7, with a tentative D call TRBD1 (6 bases). Germline V gives CDR1 LNHDA, CDR2 SQIVND (reference sequence). Trimming cost V 7 bases and J 5 bases, with 12 bases left between them. The CDR3 contains 12 residues. CDR3: CASIGRGHEQYF. As DNA, the CDR3 is TGTGCCAGTATCGGCAGGGGCCACGAGCAGTACTTC. Supplemented by reference TRBV19 and TRBJ2-7, the full variable domain reads DGGITQSPKYLFRKEGQNVTLSCEQNLNHDAMYWYRQDPGQGLRLIYYSQIVNDFQKGDIAEGYSVSREKKESFPLTVTSAQKNPTAFYLCASIGRGHEQYFGPGTRLTVT.

The rearrangement uses TRBV5-1 and TRBJ1-1, with 7 bases identical to TRBD1. Looked up from germline, CDR1 is SGHRS and CDR2 is YFSETQ. Trimming removed 5 bases from V and 5 bases from J; junction bases left unmatched: 6. The CDR3 has 13 amino acids. The CDR3 sequence is CASRRQGITEAFF. For the CDR3, the DNA is TGCGCCAGCAGGAGACAGGGAATAACTGAAGCTTTCTTT.

V gene TRBV25-1 combines with J gene TRBJ2-5, with TRBD1 identical over 7 bases. V dropped 6 bases and J dropped 3; count of bases not matched to a gene: 7. CDR1 MGHDK and CDR2 SYGVNS come from the germline V gene. The CDR3 loop spans 14 amino acids. As DNA, the CDR3 is TGTGCCAGCAGCCGAAGTACAGGGGAAGAGACCCAGTACTTC. Translation: CASSRSTGEETQYF.